A selection of T cell receptor beta chains follows, all from one sample in a study of blood T cells in healthy people across ages. TCRdb re-derived calls from the 5' RACE reads in MiXCR, one entry per CDR3 protein. Here the sample spans fewer than 2,000,000 distinct CDR3 sequences, about 32% being singletons. Sample: blood. Receptors originate from a woman in her 30s in good health. Each CDR3 is given with its conserved first and last residue. D genes are given only for firm matches. Clone size is given for some rows only: seen once, a few or many times, or a class if the clone is expanded.

D gene,V gene,J gene,clone size,CDR3 DNA,CDR3 protein
NA,TRBV21-1,TRBJ1-2,few,TGTGCCAGCAGCAACTCGGGCGCATATGGCTACACCTTC,CASSNSGAYGYTF
TRBD2,TRBV20-1,TRBJ2-1,NA,TGCAGTGCTAGCGGGACTAGCGGGAACAATGAGCAGTTCTTC,CSASGTSGNNEQFF
NA,TRBV14,TRBJ2-1,few,TGTGCCAGCAGCCAAGATCAAGGATGGGGCTCCTACAATGAGCAGTTCTTC,CASSQDQGWGSYNEQFF
NA,TRBV11-2,TRBJ2-6,many,TGTGCCAGCAGCTTAGTGGGAGGTTCTGGGGCCAACGTCCTGACTTTC,CASSLVGGSGANVLTF
NA,TRBV15,TRBJ2-3,NA,TGTGCCACCAGCAGCGGCCGAGTAGATACGCAGTATTTT,CATSSGRVDTQYF
TRBD1,TRBV20-1,TRBJ1-5,few,TGCAGTGCCCCTGGACAGGGGGGAGGCAATCAGCCCCAGCATTTT,CSAPGQGGGNQPQHF
NA,TRBV29-1,TRBJ2-1,many,TGCAGCGTTGCCCCCGACTCTAGGGAGCAGTTCTTC,CSVAPDSREQFF
NA,TRBV7-9,TRBJ2-1,few,TGTGCCAGCAGCTTAGAGACAGTTATTTACAGTGAGCAGTTCTTC,CASSLETVIYSEQFF
TRBD1,TRBV2,TRBJ1-2,NA,TGTGCCAGCGACAGGACAGGGGGTATTGGCTACACCTTC,CASDRTGGIGYTF
NA,TRBV12-3/TRBV12-4,TRBJ1-1,few,TGTGCCAGCAGTCCCGGGGGCGGAAAATACACTGAAGCTTTCTTT,CASSPGGGKYTEAFF
NA,TRBV2,TRBJ1-2,NA,TGTGCCAGCAGTGAACAGGCTCGAAGCTATGGCTACACCTTC,CASSEQARSYGYTF
TRBD1,TRBV29-1,TRBJ2-3,few,TGCAGCGTCCCCGACAGGGTGAGGACAGATACGCAGTATTTT,CSVPDRVRTDTQYF
NA,TRBV9,TRBJ2-7,NA,TGTGCCAGCAGCCCCGGAGTGGGGAACTACGAGCAGTACTTC,CASSPGVGNYEQYF
TRBD2,TRBV4-1,TRBJ2-7,NA,TGCGCCAGCAGCCAAGATAATAGCGGGGGTATCTACGAGCAGTACTTC,CASSQDNSGGIYEQYF
NA,TRBV28,TRBJ1-2,many,TGTGCCAGCAGTTCGCAAGGATACTATGGCTACACCTTC,CASSSQGYYGYTF
NA,TRBV10-3,TRBJ1-1,NA,TGTGCCATCAACGCGGGGGTGAACACTGAAGCTTTCTTT,CAINAGVNTEAFF
NA,TRBV14,TRBJ1-4,few,TGTGCCAGCAGCCAAGATCGGACAGCCGGAAAACTGTTTTTT,CASSQDRTAGKLFF
TRBD2,TRBV7-3,TRBJ2-7,few,TGTGCCAGCAGCATGGGACTAGCGGACTCCTACGAGCAGTACTTC,CASSMGLADSYEQYF
NA,TRBV20-1,TRBJ2-1,few,TGCAGTGCCGCGGTCGGGGATTCTCAGCATGAGCAGTTCTTC,CSAAVGDSQHEQFF
TRBD1,TRBV6-5,TRBJ1-5,NA,TGTGCCAGCAGAGAGGGGGCAAACAATCAGCCCCAGCATTTT,CASREGANNQPQHF
NA,TRBV28,TRBJ2-7,NA,TGTGCCAGCAGTTCACTGGGACACAACTACGAGCAGTACTTC,CASSSLGHNYEQYF
NA,TRBV28,TRBJ2-7,few,TGTGCCAGCAGTCTACCACATGGCTACGAGCAGTACTTC,CASSLPHGYEQYF
TRBD2,TRBV6-5,TRBJ2-3,NA,TGTGCCAGCAGTTACGGTGGACTAGCGGGGGCCTTCGGGGGCACAGATACGCAGTATTTT,CASSYGGLAGAFGGTDTQYF
TRBD2,TRBV6-2/TRBV6-3,TRBJ2-1,few,TGTGCCAGCAGTTACGAGCGGGGGAGTCTCGGCGGAGAGCAGTTCTTC,CASSYERGSLGGEQFF
TRBD2,TRBV4-2,TRBJ2-3,NA,TGTGCCAGCAGCCAAGATCGATCGGGACTAGCGGAGATCACAGATACGCAGTATTTT,CASSQDRSGLAEITDTQYF
NA,TRBV24-1,TRBJ2-3,NA,TGTGCCACCAGTGATGACGGTCTCACAGATACGCAGTATTTT,CATSDDGLTDTQYF
NA,TRBV30,TRBJ1-5,NA,TGTGCCTGGAGCCCAAAGCGGGTCCAGCCCCAGCATTTT,CAWSPKRVQPQHF
NA,TRBV28,TRBJ1-5,NA,TGTGCCAGCAGTTCAACAACTTTTAAATCGGGGTATGGCAATCAGCCCCAGCATTTT,CASSSTTFKSGYGNQPQHF
TRBD1,TRBV4-1,TRBJ2-3,few,TGCGCCAGCAGCCACCCCGGACAGGGAAGCACAGATACGCAGTATTTT,CASSHPGQGSTDTQYF
TRBD2,TRBV12-3/TRBV12-4,TRBJ2-1,NA,TGTGCCAGCAGCCGGCGGGAGGAGGAGTTCTTC,CASSRREEEFF
NA,TRBV10-3,TRBJ2-1,NA,TGTGCCATCAGTGGAACGTGGGGGGCGCCCACTGAGCAGTTCTTC,CAISGTWGAPTEQFF
NA,TRBV7-2,TRBJ2-1,few,TGTGCCAGCAGCTTAGACGAGTTTCTTGAGCAGTTCTTC,CASSLDEFLEQFF
NA,TRBV27,TRBJ2-3,NA,TGTGCCAGCAGTCAATTCATTACTAGCACAGATACGCAGTATTTT,CASSQFITSTDTQYF
TRBD2,TRBV10-3,TRBJ2-5,few,TGTGCCATCAGTAGGACTAGCGGGAGCTCTGAGACCCAGTACTTC,CAISRTSGSSETQYF
NA,TRBV7-3,TRBJ2-7,few,TGTGCCAGCAGCTTAACGGGCGGAGGGGGCAGCTACGAGCAGTACTTC,CASSLTGGGGSYEQYF
NA,TRBV20-1,TRBJ1-5,few,TGCAGTGCTAGAGACCCGGGGGGCAATCAGCCCCAGCATTTT,CSARDPGGNQPQHF
NA,TRBV20-1,TRBJ2-1,few,TGCAGTGCTAGAGAGGCGGAAAGAACCCATGAGCAGTTCTTC,CSAREAERTHEQFF
TRBD2,TRBV4-2,TRBJ2-7,few,TGTGCCAGCAGCCAAGACGCCCTAGCGGGAAATTGGGACTACGAGCAGTACTTC,CASSQDALAGNWDYEQYF
TRBD2,TRBV10-3,TRBJ2-3,NA,TGTGCCATCAGTGGCTTCGAGCGGGGGCTCACAGATACGCAGTATTTT,CAISGFERGLTDTQYF
TRBD2,TRBV27,TRBJ2-1,NA,TGTGCCAGCAGTTATAGGACTAGATTTCTGCGTGAGCAGTTCTTC,CASSYRTRFLREQFF
NA,TRBV20-1,TRBJ2-1,NA,TGCAGTCCGATCAAACTCTCCTACAATGAGCAGTTCTTC,CSPIKLSYNEQFF
NA,TRBV5-1,TRBJ2-7,NA,TGCGCCTCCGGCGAAGCGCCATCCTACAAGCAGTACTTC,CASGEAPSYKQYF
NA,TRBV3-1,TRBJ2-7,many,TGTGCCAGCAGCCAAGGCGTAGACGAGCAGTACTTC,CASSQGVDEQYF
TRBD2,TRBV20-1,TRBJ2-1,NA,TGCAGTGCTTGGACTAGCTCCTACAATGAGCAGTTCTTC,CSAWTSSYNEQFF
NA,TRBV6-2/TRBV6-3,TRBJ2-1,NA,TGTGCCAGCATGAGGAGGGGACTTTTCGAGCAGTTCTTC,CASMRRGLFEQFF
TRBD1,TRBV20-1,TRBJ1-2,few,TGCAGTGCTAGTCTACAGGGGTCCTATGGCTACACCTTC,CSASLQGSYGYTF
NA,TRBV7-9,TRBJ2-7,many,TGTGCCAGCAGCTTAACGGACAGCCTTTCCTACGAGCAGTACTTC,CASSLTDSLSYEQYF
NA,TRBV3-1,TRBJ1-2,few,TGTGCCAGCAGCCAAGGACTAATCTCGGGGGCTAACAGCTACACCTTC,CASSQGLISGANSYTF
NA,TRBV7-2,TRBJ2-2,NA,TGTGCCAGCAGAAAAACCCGGGGGACAGGGGAGCTGTTTTTT,CASRKTRGTGELFF
NA,TRBV21-1,TRBJ2-1,few,TGTGCCAGCAGCAAATGGTTCACGGTTTTGGTTCTAATTGCCAATGAGCAGTTCTTC,CASSKWFTVLVLIANEQFF
NA,TRBV27,TRBJ2-1,NA,TGTGCCAGCAGTTTCGCCGGGACTGGGACATATTCTTCCTACAATGAGCAGTTCTTC,CASSFAGTGTYSSYNEQFF
TRBD2,TRBV20-1,TRBJ2-7,NA,TGCAGTGCTAGAGGTAGCGGGAGGGTTAGCTACGAGCAGTACTTC,CSARGSGRVSYEQYF
TRBD1,TRBV3-1,TRBJ2-5,NA,TGTGCCAGCAGCCAATACTCCGGGACAGATCAAGAGACCCAGTACTTC,CASSQYSGTDQETQYF
NA,TRBV24-1,TRBJ2-1,few,TGTGCCACCAGTGATAAGAGAAGGGACACCGGGGGTGAGCAGTTCTTC,CATSDKRRDTGGEQFF
TRBD1,TRBV3-1,TRBJ1-6,NA,TGTGCCAGCAGCCAAGATCTGACAGGGTTTGATTCACCCCTCCACTTT,CASSQDLTGFDSPLHF